The 14 T cell receptor beta chains below come from one sample, sequenced in a study of blood T cell repertoires in COVID-19. The repertoire was sequenced with immunoSEQ multiplex PCR; TCRdb's copy has only in-frame clones and lacks some. The sample comprises fewer than 300,000 clones, roughly 85% of which are singletons, and 2.6% rests with the top ten. Sequencing was carried out using peripheral blood. Receptors were obtained from a woman in her sixties or seventies with active or convalescent COVID-19.

This clone was counted a few times. This rearrangement joins TRBV4-1 to TRBJ1-5; 8 nucleotides align to TRBD1. The CDR3 consists of 17 residues. Germline lookup yields CDR1 MGHRA and CDR2 YSYEKL. The V and J ends lost 0 bases and 5 bases, in that order; junction bases with no gene match: 9. CDR3 DNA sequence: TGCGCCAGCAGCCAAGAATTCCAGGGGGCGAGCCATCAGCCCCAGCATTTT. Its protein product is CASSQEFQGASHQPQHF.

V gene TRBV7-9 combines with J gene TRBJ2-7; 10 bases are shared with TRBD2. J gave up 1 base and V 5 bases, and 5 bases lay outside the gene matches. This CDR3 contains 15 residues. Per germline, CDR1 SEHNR and CDR2 FQNEAQ (reference sequence). CDR3 bases: TGTGCCAGCAGCCGGTTAGCGGGAGGTTCCTACGAGCAGTACTTC. As protein: CASSRLAGGSYEQYF.

V and J are TRBV5-1 and TRBJ1-6; D may be TRBD1 (6 bases). CDR3 length: 14 residues. Trimming removed 3 bases from V and 6 bases from J, with 10 bases in between. Germline V lookup: CDR1 SGHRS, CDR2 YFSETQ. The CDR3: CASSWTDSNSPLHF. For the CDR3, the DNA is TGCGCCAGCAGCTGGACGGACAGTAATTCACCCCTCCACTTT.

Points on this clone: This sample also contains other DNA sequences that code for the same CDR3. The chain combines TRBV7-9 with TRBJ2-7; 8 positions agree with TRBD1. The CDR3 totals 14 residues. Germline V CDR1 and CDR2: SEHNR, FQNEAQ (reference sequence). V was clipped by 5 bases and J by 2 bases; unmatched bases: 5. Here the CDR3 DNA reads TGTGCCAGCAGCCCCGGACAGGGACCCTACGAGCAGTACTTC. Protein product: CASSPGQGPYEQYF.

The CDR3 bases are TGCGCCAGCAGCCGCACATCCCGTACAGGGGGCTCCGCTGAAGCTTTCTTT. The encoded protein is CASSRTSRTGGSAEAFF. The chain joins TRBV5-1 to TRBJ1-1; TRBD1 matches 9 bases. The junction had 16 bases not matched to a gene; V was cut back by 4 bases and J by 6 bases. CDR1 SGHRS and CDR2 YFSETQ come from the germline V gene. The CDR3 totals 17 residues.

V is TRBV21-1 and J is TRBJ2-1; TRBD2, as called in the table, went unchecked against the DNA. TRBV21-1 is classified as a pseudogene. The CDR3 runs 16 residues. CDR3 protein: CASSKTPSGKYNEQFF. The CDR3 DNA is TGTGCCAGCAGCAAAACTCCTAGCGGGAAATACAATGAGCAGTTCTTC.

V gene TRBV2 combines with J gene TRBJ1-6, with unresolved D. This CDR3 contains 14 residues. Trimming pared 8 bases from V and 8 bases from J, leaving 16 bases between. Germline V gene sequence: CDR1 SNHLY, CDR2 FYNNEI. CDR3 in amino acids: CASSPRVIDSPLHF. CDR3 DNA sequence: TGTGCCAGCTCCCCGAGGGTGATTGATTCACCCCTCCACTTT.

The rearrangement joins TRBV11-2 to TRBJ2-1; 10 bases match TRBD2. The V segment lost 5 bases and the J segment 7 bases; nucleotides outside the gene matches: 8. There are 15 residues in the CDR3. Germline V CDR1 and CDR2: SGHAT, FQNNGV. CDR3 in amino acids: CASSRAGGPVNEQFF. The CDR3 DNA reads TGTGCCAGCAGCCGAGCGGGGGGGCCAGTAAATGAGCAGTTCTTC.

This chain links TRBV27 with TRBJ1-2; TRBD1 aligns across 8 bases. V lost 4 bases and J lost 3; bases outside the gene matches: 7. Germline V CDR1 and CDR2: MNHEY, SMNVEV (reference sequence). This CDR3 has 15 amino acids. In nucleotides, the CDR3 is TGTGCCAGCAGTTCGTCCGGGACAGGCGACTATGGCTACACCTTC. Its protein product is CASSSSGTGDYGYTF.

This clone was seen once. The sample has other DNA sequences that encode this CDR3 too. This chain joins TRBV19 and TRBJ2-5; D not certain. CDR3 length: 14 residues. The V gene's germline CDR1 is LNHDA and CDR2 SQIVND (reference sequence). V was cut by 3 bases and J by 2 bases, with 10 bases left in between. CDR3 sequence (DNA): TGTGCCAGTAGTATTAGTGGAGTACAAGAGACCCAGTACTTC. Its translation is CASSISGVQETQYF.

In this sample, this clone turned up once. The genes are TRBV5-4 and TRBJ2-5, with 15 bases matching TRBD2. Germline-derived CDR1 and CDR2 are SGHNT and YYREEE (reference sequence). The V gene end was trimmed by 9 bases and the J gene end by 2 bases; junction bases not matched to a gene: 8. The CDR3 sequence is 16 residues long. The CDR3 DNA reads as TGTGCCACCCGCCGGACTAGCGGGGGGGTACAAGAGACCCAGTACTTC. Residues: CATRRTSGGVQETQYF. The full variable domain, in which reference TRBV5-4 and TRBJ2-5 provide the parts outside the CDR3, is ETGVTQSPTHLIKTRGQQVTLRCSSQSGHNTVSWYQQALGQGPQFIFQYYREEENGRGNFPPRFSGLQFPNYSSELNVNALELDDSALYLCATRRTSGGVQETQYFGPGTRLLVL.

The gene calls are TRBV5-1 and TRBJ2-3; 10 positions match TRBD2. V was clipped by 4 bases and J by 1 base; unmatched bases: 3. Germline values: CDR1 SGHRS, CDR2 YFSETQ. CDR3 size: 15 residues. This CDR3 reads CASSPLAGRTDTQYF. The CDR3 DNA is TGCGCCAGCAGCCCACTAGCGGGGCGCACAGATACGCAGTATTTT.

The chain has TRBV11-2 and TRBJ2-7; TRBD1 matches at 11 bases. The germline V gene has CDR1 SGHAT and CDR2 FQNNGV. The CDR3 is made up of 14 amino acids. Losses at the gene ends were 5 bases for V and 5 bases for J; bases not matched to a gene: 5. As DNA, the CDR3 is TGTGCCAGCAGCCGGGACAGGGGGTACAACGAGCAGTACTTC. Translation: CASSRDRGYNEQYF. The whole variable domain, remainder taken from reference TRBV11-2 and TRBJ2-7, is EAGVAQSPRYKIIEKRQSVAFWCNPISGHATLYWYQQILGQGPKLLIQFQNNGVVDDSQLPKDRFSAERLKGVDSTLKIQPAKLEDSAVYLCASSRDRGYNEQYFGPGTRLTVT.

V usage is TRBV7-9 and J usage is TRBJ2-1, with 7 bases identical to TRBD2. This CDR3 has 11 amino acids. Per the germline V gene, CDR1 is SEHNR and CDR2 is FQNEAQ (reference sequence). J gave up 10 bases and V 5 bases, and 2 bases lay outside the gene matches. The DNA of the CDR3 is TGTGCCAGCAGCCCTAGCGGAGAGCAGTTCTTC. As protein: CASSPSGEQFF.